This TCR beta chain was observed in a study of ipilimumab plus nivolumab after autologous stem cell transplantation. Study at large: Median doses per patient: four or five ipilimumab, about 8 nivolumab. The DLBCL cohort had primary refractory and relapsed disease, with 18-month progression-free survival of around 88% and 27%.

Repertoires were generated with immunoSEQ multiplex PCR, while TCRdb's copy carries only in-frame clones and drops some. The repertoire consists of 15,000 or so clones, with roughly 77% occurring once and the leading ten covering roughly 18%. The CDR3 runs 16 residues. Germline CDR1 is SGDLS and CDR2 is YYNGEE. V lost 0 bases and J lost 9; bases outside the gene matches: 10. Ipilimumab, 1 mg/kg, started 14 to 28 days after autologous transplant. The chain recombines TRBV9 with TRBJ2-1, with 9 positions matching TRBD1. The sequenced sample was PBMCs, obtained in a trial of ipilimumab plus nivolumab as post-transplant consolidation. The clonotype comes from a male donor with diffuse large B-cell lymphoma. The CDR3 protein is CASSVGGTGQGVEQFF. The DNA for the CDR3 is TGTGCCAGCAGCGTAGGTGGAACGGGACAGGGTGTTGAGCAGTTCTTC.